Following are 6 T cell receptor beta chains from one sample sequenced in a study of blood T cell repertoires in COVID-19. Here immunoSEQ multiplex PCR was the method, and the copy in TCRdb shows in-frame clones only, minus some. The table records about 140,000 clones, about 90% of them present only once. The specimen sequenced was peripheral blood. Receptors were obtained from a woman aged 50 to 65 with acute or convalescent COVID-19.

The rearrangement uses TRBV5-1 and TRBJ2-2; TRBD1 is a possible D gene (5 bases). With 3 bases removed from V and 1 base from J, the gap between germline ends came to 7 bases. Germline lookup yields CDR1 SGHRS and CDR2 YFSETQ. The CDR3 covers 14 residues. The chain's CDR3 is CASSWQGNTGELFF. As DNA, the CDR3 is TGCGCCAGCAGCTGGCAGGGGAACACCGGGGAGCTGTTTTTT.

The genes are TRBV4-2 and TRBJ1-6; weak D call: TRBD1 (5 bases). The V gene lost 0 bases and the J gene lost 8 bases, with 17 bases spanning the gap. This CDR3 comprises 17 residues. Looked up from germline, CDR1 is LGHNA and CDR2 is YNFKEQ. The CDR3, as DNA: TGTGCCAGCAGCCAAGATCTGGAGGGGCTGATGGATTCACCCCTCCACTTT. Translating it yields CASSQDLEGLMDSPLHF.

In this sample, this clone turned up a few times. V usage is TRBV27 and J usage is TRBJ2-7; D possibly corresponds to TRBD2 (5 bases). The V and J ends lost 6 bases and 3 bases respectively, with 15 bases between them. CDR1 is MNHEY, CDR2 SMNVEV, per germline (reference sequence). The CDR3 covers 14 residues. CDR3 region: CASRPLGEGYEQYF. The CDR3 bases are TGTGCCAGCAGACCCCTTGGAGAGGGCTACGAGCAGTACTTC.

Here the CDR3 DNA reads TGTGCCAGCAGCTTAGGGTGGGAGGGACCCTACAATGAGCAGTTCTTC. Translated, it gives CASSLGWEGPYNEQFF. The chain employs TRBV11-2 and TRBJ2-1, with TRBD2 matching 7 bases. The junction had 5 bases not matched to a gene; V was cut back by 1 base and J by 2 bases. In germline, CDR1 is SGHAT, CDR2 FQNNGV. This CDR3 is 16 amino acids long. Variable domain in full (rest from reference TRBV11-2 and TRBJ2-1): EAGVAQSPRYKIIEKRQSVAFWCNPISGHATLYWYQQILGQGPKLLIQFQNNGVVDDSQLPKDRFSAERLKGVDSTLKIQPAKLEDSAVYLCASSLGWEGPYNEQFFGPGTRLTVL.

This rearrangement joins TRBV2 to TRBJ1-5; perhaps TRBD1 as D (5 bases). Trimming removed 4 bases from V and 5 bases from J, with 12 bases in between. The CDR3 consists of 14 residues. Germline CDR1 reads SNHLY; CDR2 reads FYNNEI. DNA of the CDR3: TGTGCCAGCAGTGGCTGGACACCCGATCAGCCCCAGCATTTT. Protein product: CASSGWTPDQPQHF.

The rearrangement uses TRBV6-5 and TRBJ1-1; tentative D call: TRBD1 (5 bases). V lost 0 bases and J lost 2, with 13 bases in between. The CDR3 has 16 amino acids. Germline CDR1 reads MNHEY; CDR2 reads SVGAGI. For the CDR3, the DNA is TGTGCCAGCAGTTACTCGACGGGGGTGGGAAACACTGAAGCTTTCTTT. Protein: CASSYSTGVGNTEAFF.